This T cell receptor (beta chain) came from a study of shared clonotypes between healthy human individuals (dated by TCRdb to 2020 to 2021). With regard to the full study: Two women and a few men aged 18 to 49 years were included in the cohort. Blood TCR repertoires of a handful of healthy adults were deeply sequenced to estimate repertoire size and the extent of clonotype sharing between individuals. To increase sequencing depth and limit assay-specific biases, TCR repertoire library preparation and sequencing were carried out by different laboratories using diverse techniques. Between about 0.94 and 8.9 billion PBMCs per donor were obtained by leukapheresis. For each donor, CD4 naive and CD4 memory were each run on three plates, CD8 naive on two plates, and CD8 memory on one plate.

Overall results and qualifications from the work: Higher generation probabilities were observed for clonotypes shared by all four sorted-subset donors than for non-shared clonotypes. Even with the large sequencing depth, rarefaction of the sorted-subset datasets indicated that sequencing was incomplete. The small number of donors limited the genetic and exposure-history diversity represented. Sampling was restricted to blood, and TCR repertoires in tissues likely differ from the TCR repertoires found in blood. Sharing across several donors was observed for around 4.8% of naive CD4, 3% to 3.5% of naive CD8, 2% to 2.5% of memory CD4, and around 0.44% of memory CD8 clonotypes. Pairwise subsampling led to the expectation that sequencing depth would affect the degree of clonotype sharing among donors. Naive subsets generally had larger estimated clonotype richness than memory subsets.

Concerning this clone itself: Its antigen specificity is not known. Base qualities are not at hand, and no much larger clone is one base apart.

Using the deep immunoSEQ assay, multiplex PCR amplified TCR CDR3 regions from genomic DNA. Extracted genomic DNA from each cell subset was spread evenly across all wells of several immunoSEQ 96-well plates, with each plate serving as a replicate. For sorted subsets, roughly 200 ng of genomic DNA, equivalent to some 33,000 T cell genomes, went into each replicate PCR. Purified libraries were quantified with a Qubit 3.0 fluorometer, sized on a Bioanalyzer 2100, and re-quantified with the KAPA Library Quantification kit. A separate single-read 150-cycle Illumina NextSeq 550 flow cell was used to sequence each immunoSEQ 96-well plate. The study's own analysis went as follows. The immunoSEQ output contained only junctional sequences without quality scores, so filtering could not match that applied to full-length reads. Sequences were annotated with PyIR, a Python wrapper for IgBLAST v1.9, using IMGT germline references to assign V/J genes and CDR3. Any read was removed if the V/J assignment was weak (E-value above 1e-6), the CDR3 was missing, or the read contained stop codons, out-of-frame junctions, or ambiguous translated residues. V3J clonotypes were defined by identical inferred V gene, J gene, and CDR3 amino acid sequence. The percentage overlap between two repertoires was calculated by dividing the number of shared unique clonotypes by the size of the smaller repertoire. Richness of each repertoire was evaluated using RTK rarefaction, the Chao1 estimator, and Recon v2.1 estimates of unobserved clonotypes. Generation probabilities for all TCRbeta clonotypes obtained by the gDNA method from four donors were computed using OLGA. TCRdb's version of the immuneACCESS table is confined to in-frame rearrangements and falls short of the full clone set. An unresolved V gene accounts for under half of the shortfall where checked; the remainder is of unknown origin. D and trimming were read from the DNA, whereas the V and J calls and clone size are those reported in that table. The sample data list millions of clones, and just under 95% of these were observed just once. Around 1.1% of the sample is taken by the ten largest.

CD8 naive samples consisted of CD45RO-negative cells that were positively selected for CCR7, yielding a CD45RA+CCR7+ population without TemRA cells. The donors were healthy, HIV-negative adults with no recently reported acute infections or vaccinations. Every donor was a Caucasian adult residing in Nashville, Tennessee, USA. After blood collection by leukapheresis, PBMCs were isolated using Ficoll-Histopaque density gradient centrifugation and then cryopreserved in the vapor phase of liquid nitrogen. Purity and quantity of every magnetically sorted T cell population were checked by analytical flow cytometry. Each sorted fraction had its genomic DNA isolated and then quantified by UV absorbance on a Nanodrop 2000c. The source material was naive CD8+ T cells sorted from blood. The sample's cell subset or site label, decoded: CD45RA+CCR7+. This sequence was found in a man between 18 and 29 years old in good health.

The DNA reads as follows: TGCGCCAGCAGCTTCCGCCGGACAGGGAGCTCCTACAATGAGCAGTTCTTC. Translation gives CASSFRRTGSSYNEQFF. The chain joins TRBV5-1 to TRBJ2-1; TRBD1 lines up with 8 middle nucleotides. The CDR3 holds 17 amino acids from the cysteine to the phenylalanine. Just the 51-base CDR3 DNA is kept, in frame starting at base 1. CDR1 and CDR2 are drawn from the germline V gene: SGHRS, YFSETQ. Unmatched junction bases come to 7, with V trimmed by 2 bases and J by 0 bases.